These T cell receptor beta chains were read from a single sample in a study of blood T cell repertoires in COVID-19. TCRdb keeps only in-frame clones here, not all; method: immunoSEQ multiplex PCR. Of about 400,000 clones in the sample, approximately 91% were seen once. Sequencing was done on a sample of PBMCs or T cells enriched from blood (not recorded which). The receptors were gathered from a woman in her thirties or forties with acute COVID-19. CDR3s include the opening cysteine and the closing phenylalanine or tryptophan. Each record gives: J gene, V gene, clone size, D gene, CDR3 DNA, CDR3 protein. D genes are given only for firm matches. Rows give clone size only sometimes, using once, few, many, or a class for an expanded clone.

j_gene: TRBJ1-1
v_gene: TRBV7-9
abundance: -
d_gene: -
CDR3nt: TGTGCCAGCAGCCGCCTAGCCACGAACACTGAAGCTTTCTTT
CDR3aa: CASSRLATNTEAFF

j_gene: TRBJ2-2
v_gene: TRBV11-2
abundance: once
d_gene: TRBD2
CDR3nt: TGTGCCAGCAAACTAGCGGGGGGGCCGATCGGGGAGCTGTTTTTT
CDR3aa: CASKLAGGPIGELFF

j_gene: TRBJ1-3
v_gene: TRBV2
abundance: -
d_gene: -
CDR3nt: TGTGCCAGCAGTGAGATGTCAGGGTCTGGAAACACCATATATTTT
CDR3aa: CASSEMSGSGNTIYF

j_gene: TRBJ1-1
v_gene: TRBV5-1
abundance: -
d_gene: -
CDR3nt: TGCGCCAGCAGCTTGGACCCAGGGACTGAAGCTTTCTTT
CDR3aa: CASSLDPGTEAFF

j_gene: TRBJ2-3
v_gene: TRBV9
abundance: -
d_gene: TRBD1
CDR3nt: TGTGCCAGCAGCGTAACACCGGGACAGGGGGCCACAGATACGCAGTATTTT
CDR3aa: CASSVTPGQGATDTQYF

j_gene: TRBJ2-1
v_gene: TRBV7-9
abundance: -
d_gene: -
CDR3nt: TGTGCCAGCAGCTTCCCGGTTTACAATGAGCAGTTCTTC
CDR3aa: CASSFPVYNEQFF

j_gene: TRBJ2-1
v_gene: TRBV9
abundance: -
d_gene: TRBD1
CDR3nt: TGTGCCAGCAGCGACGGGACAGGGGACAATGAGCAGTTCTTC
CDR3aa: CASSDGTGDNEQFF

j_gene: TRBJ2-3
v_gene: TRBV3-1/TRBV3-2
abundance: -
d_gene: TRBD2
CDR3nt: TGTGCCAGCAGCCCCATGGGACTAGCGGCTTTGGATACGCAGTATTTT
CDR3aa: CASSPMGLAALDTQYF

j_gene: TRBJ1-4
v_gene: TRBV5-1
abundance: -
d_gene: -
CDR3nt: TGCGCCAGCAGCTTGGATCCCAGGGGCGAAAAACTGTTTTTT
CDR3aa: CASSLDPRGEKLFF

j_gene: TRBJ1-6
v_gene: TRBV19
abundance: -
d_gene: TRBD1
CDR3nt: TGTGCCAGTGGGGACAGGGCTAATTCACCCCTCCACTTT
CDR3aa: CASGDRANSPLHF

j_gene: TRBJ1-1
v_gene: TRBV7-9
abundance: -
d_gene: -
CDR3nt: TGTGCCAGCAGCTTGCACCCCGACAGGTTTAACACTGAAGCTTTCTTT
CDR3aa: CASSLHPDRFNTEAFF

j_gene: TRBJ1-6
v_gene: TRBV14
abundance: -
d_gene: -
CDR3nt: TGTGCCAGCAGCCAAGAGCTAACAGAAATTACACCCCTCCACTTT
CDR3aa: CASSQELTEITPLHF

j_gene: TRBJ2-3
v_gene: TRBV6-5
abundance: -
d_gene: -
CDR3nt: TGTGCCAGCAGTTTACTAAGGACAGATACGCAGTATTTT
CDR3aa: CASSLLRTDTQYF

j_gene: TRBJ1-3
v_gene: TRBV11-2
abundance: -
d_gene: -
CDR3nt: TGTGCCAGCAGCTTGGTTACGGTAAACACCATATATTTT
CDR3aa: CASSLVTVNTIYF

j_gene: TRBJ2-7
v_gene: TRBV5-1
abundance: -
d_gene: -
CDR3nt: TGCGCCAGCAGCGCGATATCTGGACAGATCTACGAGCAGTACTTC
CDR3aa: CASSAISGQIYEQYF

j_gene: TRBJ1-1
v_gene: TRBV2
abundance: -
d_gene: TRBD1
CDR3nt: TGTGCCAGCAAAGGACAGGGAGGAATGAACACTGAAGCTTTCTTT
CDR3aa: CASKGQGGMNTEAFF

j_gene: TRBJ1-2
v_gene: TRBV4-2
abundance: -
d_gene: -
CDR3nt: TGTGCCAGCAGCCAAGTCGCACAGGGAAACTATGGCTACACCTTC
CDR3aa: CASSQVAQGNYGYTF

j_gene: TRBJ1-5
v_gene: TRBV19
abundance: -
d_gene: TRBD1
CDR3nt: TGTGCCAGTAGTATAGGCGGGACAGCCGGCAATCAGCCCCAGCATTTT
CDR3aa: CASSIGGTAGNQPQHF

j_gene: TRBJ2-7
v_gene: TRBV19
abundance: -
d_gene: -
CDR3nt: TGTGCCAGTAGTATAGAGTGGAGCTCCTACGAGCAGTACTTC
CDR3aa: CASSIEWSSYEQYF

j_gene: TRBJ1-6
v_gene: TRBV4-1
abundance: -
d_gene: -
CDR3nt: TGCGCCAGCAGCCCCGGGACACTCGGTTCACCCCTCCACTTT
CDR3aa: CASSPGTLGSPLHF

j_gene: TRBJ1-1
v_gene: TRBV4-1
abundance: -
d_gene: -
CDR3nt: TGCGCCAGCAGCCAAGATCCAGGCCCTCTGGCCACTGAAGCTTTCTTT
CDR3aa: CASSQDPGPLATEAFF

j_gene: TRBJ2-1
v_gene: TRBV2
abundance: -
d_gene: TRBD2
CDR3nt: TGTGCCAGCAGTTTTGCTAGCGGGGGGCATGAGCAGTTCTTC
CDR3aa: CASSFASGGHEQFF

j_gene: TRBJ2-7
v_gene: TRBV9
abundance: -
d_gene: TRBD1
CDR3nt: TGTGCCAGCAGCACCAGTGGGGACAGGGTGCGGTCCTACGAGCAGTACTTC
CDR3aa: CASSTSGDRVRSYEQYF

j_gene: TRBJ2-7
v_gene: TRBV5-1
abundance: few
d_gene: -
CDR3nt: TGCGCCAGCAGCTTTCTACTGGGCCCCTCCTACGAGCAGTACTTC
CDR3aa: CASSFLLGPSYEQYF

j_gene: TRBJ2-7
v_gene: TRBV5-1
abundance: -
d_gene: TRBD1
CDR3nt: TGCGCCAGCAGCTTAATAGGGGGCGAAAACGAGCAGTACTTC
CDR3aa: CASSLIGGENEQYF

j_gene: TRBJ2-5
v_gene: TRBV5-6
abundance: -
d_gene: -
CDR3nt: TGTGCCAGCAGCTGGGACAATCAAGAGACCCAGTACTTC
CDR3aa: CASSWDNQETQYF

j_gene: TRBJ1-6
v_gene: TRBV27
abundance: -
d_gene: -
CDR3nt: TGTGCCAGCCAGTCGTTTAGGGGTGTCCTTAATTCACCCCTCCACTTT
CDR3aa: CASQSFRGVLNSPLHF

j_gene: TRBJ1-5
v_gene: TRBV5-1
abundance: -
d_gene: -
CDR3nt: TGCGCCAGCAGCTTGGCTTCAGGGCCCAATCAGCCCCAGCATTTT
CDR3aa: CASSLASGPNQPQHF

j_gene: TRBJ1-2
v_gene: TRBV5-1
abundance: once
d_gene: -
CDR3nt: TGCGCCAGCAGCGAGGGTACCTATGGCTACACCTTC
CDR3aa: CASSEGTYGYTF

j_gene: TRBJ1-3
v_gene: TRBV11-2
abundance: once
d_gene: -
CDR3nt: TGTGCCAGCAGCACCCACGCGGGGGTCGGAAACACCATATATTTT
CDR3aa: CASSTHAGVGNTIYF

j_gene: TRBJ1-2
v_gene: TRBV21-1
abundance: -
d_gene: -
CDR3nt: TGTGCCAGCCGCGCCATCCACAGGGGAAGAGGCTATGGCTACACCTTC
CDR3aa: CASRAIHRGRGYGYTF

j_gene: TRBJ1-1
v_gene: TRBV5-4
abundance: -
d_gene: TRBD1
CDR3nt: TGTGCCAGCAGCTTGGGGCAGGGGGCTTGGATGAACACTGAAGCTTTCTTT
CDR3aa: CASSLGQGAWMNTEAFF

j_gene: TRBJ2-3
v_gene: TRBV6-4
abundance: -
d_gene: -
CDR3nt: TGTGCCAGCAGAGGAGATAGCGGATGCACAGATACGCAGTATTTT
CDR3aa: CASRGDSGCTDTQYF

j_gene: TRBJ2-1
v_gene: TRBV7-2
abundance: -
d_gene: TRBD2
CDR3nt: TGTGCCAGCAGCTTAGTGGGGACTAGCGGGGGCGGTGAGCAGTTCTTC
CDR3aa: CASSLVGTSGGGEQFF

j_gene: TRBJ2-7
v_gene: TRBV12-3/TRBV12-4
abundance: -
d_gene: -
CDR3nt: TGTGCCAGCAGTTCGGACAGCTACGAGCAGTACTTC
CDR3aa: CASSSDSYEQYF

j_gene: TRBJ1-1
v_gene: TRBV6-5
abundance: -
d_gene: -
CDR3nt: TGTGCCAGCAGTTACGCGAGAAACACTGAAGCTTTCTTT
CDR3aa: CASSYARNTEAFF

j_gene: TRBJ1-1
v_gene: TRBV7-9
abundance: -
d_gene: -
CDR3nt: TGTGCCAGCAGCTTAGTCGCGGGGAGGGCTGAAGCTTTCTTT
CDR3aa: CASSLVAGRAEAFF